This TCR beta chain was sequenced in a study of OX40 agonist ivuxolimab in advanced cancers. On the study more broadly: Patients were given ivuxolimab, an antibody that agonizes OX40 (CD134). Points from the study as a whole: Patients with a partial response at 0.1-3.0 mg/kg had among the lowest clonal expansion. With doses of 0.1 to 3.0 mg/kg, CD4+ and CD8+ blood T cells had undergone clonal expansion by week 6. Researchers report that CD8+ T cells had, on average, more expanded clones than CD4+.

The length of the CDR3 is 17 residues. V was trimmed by 4 bases and J by 0 bases, leaving 19 bases between them. CDR1 and CDR2 (germline): SGDLS, YYNGEE. About this clone itself: The antigen is undetermined.

Libraries were prepared by immunoSEQ multiplex PCR; TCRdb keeps only in-frame clonotypes and omits some of them. The data hold 65,000 to 95,000 clones, with less than 95% observed a single time. The receptor was derived from an adult with an advanced solid tumor such as melanoma, head and neck, liver or kidney cancer. The sequencing here drew on CD4+ or CD8+ T cells sorted from blood, taken in a trial of the OX40 agonist ivuxolimab. The rearrangement uses TRBV9 and TRBJ1-1, with TRBD1 as a possible D gene (5 bases). CDR3 sequence reads: CASSPSRGNFMNTEAFF. The DNA of the CDR3 is TGTGCCAGCAGCCCCTCTCGGGGCAACTTCATGAACACTGAAGCTTTCTTT.